The rows below give T cell receptor beta chains drawn from one sample of a study of T cells expressing NK-cell markers. Each CDR3 protein gets one entry in TCRdb, which reprocessed the 5' RACE reads and gives no DNA. The listing contains roughly 390,000 distinct CDR3 sequences. Specimen: blood T cells: a sorted CD56 or NKG2C T cell subset, CD4+ or CD8+ T cells, or bulk PBMC T cells (not recorded which). The receptors were sampled from a man aged 18 to 69 in good health. The CDR3 runs from the conserved cysteine through the conserved F or W.

CDR3aa: CASSLMGAQRYF
v_gene: TRBV7-2
j_gene: TRBJ2-3

CDR3aa: CASRTGPHGYTF
v_gene: TRBV28
j_gene: TRBJ1-2

CDR3aa: CASSQVERGSLWTGELFF
v_gene: TRBV4-1
j_gene: TRBJ2-2

CDR3aa: CASSLVATRVQGDEQFF
v_gene: TRBV7-9
j_gene: TRBJ2-1

CDR3aa: CASSLPTVTGYTF
v_gene: TRBV5-8
j_gene: TRBJ1-2

CDR3aa: CASRVQGMNTEAFF
v_gene: TRBV6-1
j_gene: TRBJ1-1

CDR3aa: CASSPTASFPSRASF
v_gene: TRBV18
j_gene: TRBJ1-1

CDR3aa: CASSLRGGYRGTGELFF
v_gene: TRBV7-3
j_gene: TRBJ2-2

CDR3aa: CAISRDITYEQYF
v_gene: TRBV10-3
j_gene: TRBJ2-7

CDR3aa: CSARGQTYNEQFF
v_gene: TRBV29-1
j_gene: TRBJ2-1

CDR3aa: CASSGQGSYGYTF
v_gene: TRBV12-3/TRBV12-4
j_gene: TRBJ1-2

CDR3aa: CASRGGTDTGELFF
v_gene: TRBV12-3/TRBV12-4
j_gene: TRBJ2-2

CDR3aa: CSAPRYSGANVLTF
v_gene: TRBV20-1
j_gene: TRBJ2-6

CDR3aa: CASRDSRTSFTDTQYF
v_gene: TRBV3-1
j_gene: TRBJ2-3

CDR3aa: CASSVAPHRGLYNEQFF
v_gene: TRBV9
j_gene: TRBJ2-1

CDR3aa: CASSLGAASNTEAFF
v_gene: TRBV7-9
j_gene: TRBJ1-1

CDR3aa: CASSLQGALDTDTQYF
v_gene: TRBV12-3/TRBV12-4
j_gene: TRBJ2-3

CDR3aa: CASRAGTGFYEQYF
v_gene: TRBV28
j_gene: TRBJ2-7

CDR3aa: CATSRNPGGSSEQYF
v_gene: TRBV15
j_gene: TRBJ2-7

CDR3aa: CASSVAGTSSSGNTIYF
v_gene: TRBV9
j_gene: TRBJ1-3

CDR3aa: CASSQGQDRGEQYF
v_gene: TRBV12-3/TRBV12-4
j_gene: TRBJ2-7

CDR3aa: CSVGQGNRAEAFF
v_gene: TRBV29-1
j_gene: TRBJ1-1

CDR3aa: CASSFRWGGPPGELFF
v_gene: TRBV28
j_gene: TRBJ2-2

CDR3aa: CASSTTFGGGLRDTQYF
v_gene: TRBV5-5
j_gene: TRBJ2-3

CDR3aa: CARSLVAGQGNHQPQHF
v_gene: TRBV5-3
j_gene: TRBJ1-5

CDR3aa: CASTPRGGRGARETQYF
v_gene: TRBV6-1
j_gene: TRBJ2-5

CDR3aa: CASSLAGRWGGVYGYTF
v_gene: TRBV7-9
j_gene: TRBJ1-2

CDR3aa: CASSPWTSGSTDTQYF
v_gene: TRBV13
j_gene: TRBJ2-3

CDR3aa: CASSLEDRAKNIQYF
v_gene: TRBV4-2
j_gene: TRBJ2-4

CDR3aa: CAWSYVAGGYTF
v_gene: TRBV30
j_gene: TRBJ1-2

CDR3aa: CASTQRVTGANVLTF
v_gene: TRBV6-1
j_gene: TRBJ2-6

CDR3aa: CASSLTGAQYMNEQFF
v_gene: TRBV5-1
j_gene: TRBJ2-1

CDR3aa: CASSESLHLNQPQHF
v_gene: TRBV2
j_gene: TRBJ1-5

CDR3aa: CASRPGLAGGRNIQYF
v_gene: TRBV2
j_gene: TRBJ2-4

CDR3aa: CASSVGPTGEQYF
v_gene: TRBV2
j_gene: TRBJ2-7

CDR3aa: CASSVYMSRDGSQDSLFYEQYF
v_gene: TRBV9
j_gene: TRBJ2-7

CDR3aa: CSARARFGGTRNTYNEQFF
v_gene: TRBV20-1
j_gene: TRBJ2-1

CDR3aa: CASSGWSEQYF
v_gene: TRBV2
j_gene: TRBJ2-7

CDR3aa: CSVESKGTSVYNEQFF
v_gene: TRBV29-1
j_gene: TRBJ2-1

CDR3aa: CSASPLQGLPRYEQYF
v_gene: TRBV20-1
j_gene: TRBJ2-7

CDR3aa: CASSSSGTTDEQYF
v_gene: TRBV7-3
j_gene: TRBJ2-7

CDR3aa: CSATLTGVGGYTF
v_gene: TRBV29-1
j_gene: TRBJ1-2

CDR3aa: CAISDEVGFSGNTIYF
v_gene: TRBV10-3
j_gene: TRBJ1-3